This T cell receptor beta chain appears in the sequencing data of a study of blood T cell repertoires in COVID-19. Study details: In each case, the material was cDNA or gDNA derived from T cells, B-cell-depleted T cells, or PBMCs.

A Seattle source enrolled patients during active infection and followed them longitudinally. Generated by immunoSEQ multiplex PCR, the TCRdb table keeps only in-frame clones and is missing some. The sample shows about 210,000 clones, around 80% of them seen only once. CDR1 is SGHNT, CDR2 YENEEA, per germline. The CDR3 extends over 17 amino acids. The junction had 10 bases not matched to a gene; V was cut back by 4 bases and J by 5 bases. This sequence was found in a woman older than 75 with COVID-19, enrolled during active disease. The chain employs TRBV11-3 and TRBJ2-5; 13 bases fit TRBD2. The sequenced sample was peripheral blood. CDR3 coding DNA: TGTGCCAGCAGCTCGGGATGGACTAGCGGGGGACTGGAGACCCAGTACTTC. Encoded protein: CASSSGWTSGGLETQYF. Full variable domain (rest looked up from reference TRBV11-3 and TRBJ2-5): EAGVVQSPRYKIIEKKQPVAFWCNPISGHNTLYWYLQNLGQGPELLIRYENEEAVDDSQLPKDRFSAERLKGVDSTLKIQPAELGDSAVYLCASSSGWTSGGLETQYFGPGTRLLVL.